This TCR beta chain was identified in a study of blood T cell repertoires in COVID-19. Study in general: Specimens from acute and convalescent COVID-19 originated in the United States, Italy and Spain. From T cells, B-cell-depleted T cells, or PBMCs came the material, which was cDNA or gDNA.

Germline V CDR1 and CDR2: SNHLY, FYNNEI. V lost 6 bases, J lost 4 bases, and 16 bases lay in between. This CDR3 comprises 16 residues. In the authors' methods: Reference gene primers were amplified, and this amplification served to estimate nucleated cell counts. Using immunoSEQ multiplex PCR, the repertoire was profiled, and TCRdb retains in-frame clones only, with some absent. V and J calls and clone size come straight from that table; D and trimming were deduced from the DNA. The profile shows about 200,000 clones, roughly 86% of them singletons. The TCR originated in a man between 60 and 75 years old with acute or convalescent COVID-19. Input material: peripheral blood. The gene calls are TRBV2 and TRBJ1-6; tentative D call: TRBD1 (6 bases). This CDR3 reads CASRDRGGQYNSPLHF. The CDR3 bases are TGTGCCAGCAGGGACCGGGGGGGGCAATATAATTCACCCCTCCACTTT. Drawing the rest from reference TRBV2 and TRBJ1-6, the complete variable domain is EPEVTQTPSHQVTQMGQEVILRCVPISNHLYFYWYRQILGQKVEFLVSFYNNEISEKSEIFDDQFSVERPDGSNFTLKIRSTKLEDSAMYFCASRDRGGQYNSPLHFGNGTRLTVT.